This T cell receptor (beta chain) was sequenced for a study of shared clonotypes between healthy human individuals. Study overall: Donors consisted of two women and a few men between 18 and 49. CD4 naive cells filled three plates per donor, CD4 memory three, CD8 naive two and CD8 memory one.

TCRdb keeps only in-frame clones here, not all; method: immunoSEQ multiplex PCR. This table has more than 1,200,000 clones, approximately 98.5% appearing once. With 3 bases clipped from V and 13 bases from J, the junction kept 15 bases outside the gene matches. Looked up from germline, CDR1 is LNHDA and CDR2 is SQIVND (reference sequence). CDR3 length equals 15 residues. The chain has TRBV19 and TRBJ1-2, with 9 bases lining up with TRBD1. The TCR was taken from a man younger than 45 in good health. Sequencing was performed on naive CD4+ T cells sorted from blood. Subset described: CD45RA+ positively selected. CDR3 protein: CASSIAARDRATFTF. For the CDR3, the DNA is TGTGCCAGTAGTATTGCCGCACGGGACAGGGCGACCTTCACCTTC. The variable domain in full, with the rest retrieved from reference TRBV19 and TRBJ1-2, is DGGITQSPKYLFRKEGQNVTLSCEQNLNHDAMYWYRQDPGQGLRLIYYSQIVNDFQKGDIAEGYSVSREKKESFPLTVTSAQKNPTAFYLCASSIAARDRATFTFGSGTRLTVV.